This T cell receptor (beta chain) was observed in a study of identical twins (dated by TCRdb to about 2016). As for the study more broadly: To test whether fetal clonotypes persist, this study deep-sequenced TCR alpha and beta repertoires from monozygotic twins, from unrelated adults of various ages, and from cord blood. To rule out contamination, replicate twin experiments were performed at different times with different library preparation protocols. Points the paper makes about the study in general: Zero-insertion analyses could be partly confounded by invariant T cells such as MAIT and iNKT, although diverse VJ usage argued against such confounding for most clonotypes. Excess twin sharing in beta out-of-frame sequences was weaker because fewer shared sequences lowered the signal-to-noise ratio. Compared with coincidental sharing between unrelated individuals, out-of-frame TCR alpha sequences shared between twins showed an excess of sequences with low generation probability. Out-of-frame TCR alpha sharing in monozygotic twins was systematically underestimated by recombination models, whereas sharing between unrelated individuals was in agreement with the recombination models. Fewer insertions were carried by abundant cord blood beta clonotypes; a weaker similar trend was observed in young adult naive repertoires, while no such trend was observed in memory repertoires. Because the same donors could not be followed over many years, the conclusions depended on cross-sectional statistical analysis.

Note on this clonotype: Its antigen is unknown. One base away there is no much larger clone; base qualities are not given.

Receptor amplification or capture employed 5' RACE. The run used an Illumina HiSeq 2000. Template switching added a universal primer binding site, and the final cDNA carried a unique molecular identifier that allowed TCR cDNA molecules to be counted accurately. Specific primers in the conserved constant-segment region were used to synthesize first-strand cDNA for TCR alpha and beta chains. To control for contamination, every cDNA library was double barcoded, receiving both a SMART-Mk sample barcode and Illumina barcodes. TruSeq adapter sequences, together with Illumina sample barcodes, were added in two successive PCR steps. TCR alpha and beta cDNA libraries were sequenced on the Illumina HiSeq platform with custom primers. In the original analysis: Raw reads were processed with MiGEC to extract unique molecular identifiers, and MiXCR was used to determine CDR3 positions. Recombination models were inferred per individual with the repgenHMM and IGoR tools using an EM algorithm. Shared clonotypes were analyzed with the tcR package in R, and sharing was normalized by the product of cloneset sizes. To study raw recombination without the effects of thymic and clonal selection, out-of-frame nonproductive sequences were analyzed. The public reads were run again by TCRdb, first through fastp at Q25 and then through MiXCR, and only productive beta chains were kept. Duplicate CDR3 protein sequences are folded into a single record with the most common DNA and genes. These V and J calls derive from TCRdb rather than the authors' analysis. This sample is represented by 600,000 to 850,000 distinct CDR3 sequences; around a sixth of them were singletons. Together, the top ten hold under 15% of the sample.

Every donor was a healthy Caucasian. Three pairs of female monozygotic twins, all aged about 18 to 29 years, were included in the twin cohort. Peripheral blood mononuclear cells were used as the source from which RNA for TCR libraries was isolated. A further study also used this sample, focusing on T cells expressing NK-cell markers. That second publication adds: In sorted CD3+CD56+NKG2C+, CD3+CD56+NKG2C- and CD3+CD56-NKG2C+ T-cell subsets from eight donors, TCR beta-chain repertoires were profiled. Among the eight sequenced donors, only one was HCMV-seronegative, while the other seven were HCMV-seropositive. In several experiments an anti-gammadeltaTCR antibody was added to restrict sorting to alphabetaTCR-expressing T cells. In roughly 6 donors, the dominant CD3+CD56+NKG2C+ clonotypes ranked among the top 10 CD8+ clonotypes, making up 1.0-7.0% of CD8+ T cells. Those dominant clonotypes were again the most abundant among CD3+CD56-NKG2C+ cells in a handful of donors, at roughly 25-65%. Whether the expanded NKG2C-expressing T cell clones were specific for HCMV antigens remained unclear. All eight donors whose samples were sequenced were randomly selected healthy volunteers, three of them men and five women. To determine HCMV serostatus, a commercial ELISA kit was used to detect HCMV-specific IgG in serum. For a handful of donors, bulk peripheral blood T-cell repertoires were also sequenced from unsorted PBMC. MIGEC was used to demultiplex reads and group reads by UMI, and MiTCR was used to assemble and quantify clonotypes. To remove erroneous sequences, TCR cDNA sequences were retained only when supported by two or more reads. The tcR package was used for downstream repertoire analysis, and clonotypes were matched between fractions using CDR3 nucleotide sequence together with V segment. VDJmatch was used to annotate antigen specificity against VDJdb, with one amino acid substitution allowed in CDR3.

What was sequenced was PBMCs. The TCR was taken from a woman aged 18 to 35 in good health.

The bases are TGCGCCAGCAGGGCAGGGATCGGTGAAGCTTTCTTT. Translated, this is CASRAGIGEAFF. In this chain, TRBV5-1 is recombined with TRBJ1-1; TRBD1 is a possible D gene, resting on 5 matching bases. V gives up 5 bases and J gives up 7 bases, and the segment between their germline ends measures 12 bases. Taken from the germline V gene, the CDR1 and CDR2 loops are SGHRS and YFSETQ. Including cysteine and phenylalanine, the CDR3 has 12 amino acids. Only the CDR3 DNA stays, 36 bases, in frame from base 1.